This T cell receptor beta chain was identified in a study of blood T cell repertoires in COVID-19. Looking at the study overall: Sample material is recorded as cDNA or gDNA derived from T cells, B-cell-depleted T cells, or PBMCs.

V lost 5 bases and J lost 8; bases outside the gene matches: 18. Germline assignment: CDR1 SGHVS and CDR2 FNYEAQ. This CDR3 is 17 amino acids long. Original handling: Amplifying reference gene primers gave estimates of nucleated cell counts. Method: immunoSEQ multiplex PCR; TCRdb's copy keeps in-frame clones and lacks some. V and J calls and clone size come straight from that table; D and trimming were deduced from the DNA. The sample carries approximately 40,000 clones, just under 80% recorded once. The material sequenced was peripheral blood. The sequence was obtained from a man older than 75 with active or convalescent COVID-19. The V and J genes are TRBV7-6 and TRBJ2-1; 7 nucleotides match TRBD2. Here the CDR3 reads CASSQNQRGPRVHEQFF. CDR3 bases: TGTGCCAGCAGCCAAAACCAGCGGGGACCGCGGGTTCATGAGCAGTTCTTC.